A selection of T cell receptor beta chains follows, all from one sample in a study of OX40 agonist ivuxolimab in advanced cancers. Using immunoSEQ multiplex PCR, the repertoire was profiled, and TCRdb retains in-frame clones only, with some absent. Of roughly 20,000 clones listed, roughly 80% are singletons. The sample was CD4+ or CD8+ T cells sorted from blood, taken in a trial of the OX40 agonist ivuxolimab. The origin of the receptors is an adult with an advanced solid tumor such as melanoma, head and neck, liver or kidney cancer. Each CDR3 is given with its conserved first and last residue. A D gene is named only where the DNA matches it firmly. Expanded clones are given a class, and other clones once, few, many or no size at all.

clone_size: .
j_call: TRBJ2-7
d_call: .
v_call: TRBV5-1
cdr3_nt: TGCGCCAGCAGCTTGGGGGGCGGGACCTACGAGCAGTACTTC
cdr3_aa: CASSLGGGTYEQYF

clone_size: once
j_call: TRBJ2-3
d_call: .
v_call: TRBV9
cdr3_nt: TGTGCCAGCAGCGTTGCTGGCACAGATACGCAGTATTTT
cdr3_aa: CASSVAGTDTQYF

clone_size: .
j_call: TRBJ2-2
d_call: .
v_call: TRBV25-1
cdr3_nt: TGTGCCAGCAGTGACCCGAGCTGGGGCGGCGGGGAGCTGTTTTTT
cdr3_aa: CASSDPSWGGGELFF

clone_size: .
j_call: TRBJ2-2
d_call: TRBD2
v_call: TRBV30
cdr3_nt: TGTGCCTGGAGTGTACTAGCGGGAGACACCGGGGAGCTGTTTTTT
cdr3_aa: CAWSVLAGDTGELFF

clone_size: few
j_call: TRBJ1-1
d_call: .
v_call: TRBV28
cdr3_nt: TGTGCCAGCAGTCTTATTGTGGGGGGCACTGAAGCTTTCTTT
cdr3_aa: CASSLIVGGTEAFF

clone_size: .
j_call: TRBJ2-1
d_call: TRBD2
v_call: TRBV19
cdr3_nt: TGTGCCAGTAGTATAGTGGCGGGAGGGCCGAATGAGCAGTTCTTC
cdr3_aa: CASSIVAGGPNEQFF

clone_size: medium-sized
j_call: TRBJ2-3
d_call: .
v_call: TRBV5-4
cdr3_nt: TGTGCCAGCAGCTCATCTAAAATCAGATACACAGATACGCAGTATTTT
cdr3_aa: CASSSSKIRYTDTQYF

clone_size: .
j_call: TRBJ2-3
d_call: .
v_call: TRBV10-3
cdr3_nt: TGTGCCATCAAGAGGGTAGATACGCAGTATTTT
cdr3_aa: CAIKRVDTQYF

clone_size: medium-sized
j_call: TRBJ2-7
d_call: .
v_call: TRBV19
cdr3_nt: TGTGCCAGTAGTATACTCTCAAGAGGAGTCGGGGTGGACGAGCAGTACTTC
cdr3_aa: CASSILSRGVGVDEQYF

clone_size: few
j_call: TRBJ2-7
d_call: .
v_call: TRBV6-1
cdr3_nt: TGTGCCAGCAGTGAAATTCATGTCGAGCAGTACTTC
cdr3_aa: CASSEIHVEQYF